This T cell receptor (beta chain) is drawn from a study of blood T cell repertoires in COVID-19. Study-wide context: The United States, Italy and Spain were the sources of the acute and convalescent COVID-19 samples. The cDNA or gDNA used as material had been derived from T cells, B-cell-depleted T cells, or PBMCs.

The germline V gene encodes CDR1 ENHRY and CDR2 SYGVKD. CDR3 length: 14 residues. With V trimmed by 10 bases and J by 2 bases, 10 bases remained unmatched. In the source study's methods: Reference gene primers were amplified, and this amplification served to estimate nucleated cell counts. TCRdb's table, derived via immunoSEQ multiplex PCR, lists solely in-frame clones and lacks some. V and J calls and clone size are given by that table; D and trimming were obtained from the DNA. The profile covers around 200,000 clones, with roughly 90% appearing a single time and around 1.5% taken by the ten largest. This clone was seen once.

V is TRBV10-3 and J is TRBJ2-5; 7 bases align to TRBD1. This clonotype was sampled from a young man with active or convalescent COVID-19. The sequenced sample was peripheral blood. The CDR3 DNA follows: TGTGCCACCGCTCGGGGACAGCGACAAGAGACCCAGTACTTC. Encoded protein: CATARGQRQETQYF.